This is a list of T cell receptor beta chains from one sample in a study of blood T cell repertoires in COVID-19. TCRdb's copy holds only in-frame clones and misses some; the assay was immunoSEQ multiplex PCR. The repertoire holds 35,000 to 50,000 clones, with 70% to 90% as singletons. Sequenced input: peripheral blood. Receptors were obtained from a man between 65 and 80 years old with acute or convalescent COVID-19. Both conserved end residues are part of each CDR3. A D gene is named only where the DNA matches it firmly. Size values are once, few and many counts, or a class for expanded clones, and some rows have none.

abundance	d_gene	j_gene	v_gene	CDR3aa	CDR3nt
few	TRBD2	TRBJ2-7	TRBV7-9	CASSNTGTSGQESF	TGTGCCAGCAGCAACACCGGGACTAGCGGTCAAGAGAGTTTC
-	-	TRBJ2-3	TRBV5-1	CASSLPSQSTDTQYF	TGCGCCAGCAGCTTGCCTAGCCAAAGCACAGATACGCAGTATTTT
-	-	TRBJ2-5	TRBV30	CAWSNRGAKRETQYF	TGTGCCTGGAGTAACCGGGGGGCAAAGAGAGAGACCCAGTACTTC
-	TRBD1	TRBJ1-2	TRBV30	CAWRSRTGNWRGYTF	TGTGCCTGGAGAAGTCGGACAGGCAATTGGCGAGGCTACACCTTC
-	-	TRBJ2-3	TRBV6-6	CASSSPGSTDTQYF	TGTGCCAGCAGTTCCCCGGGTAGCACAGATACGCAGTATTTT
-	TRBD1	TRBJ1-1	TRBV5-1	CASSLDRGRWAFF	TGCGCCAGCAGCTTAGACAGGGGCCGGTGGGCTTTCTTT
-	TRBD1	TRBJ1-4	TRBV20-1	CSASRDSQDEKLFF	TGCAGTGCTAGTCGGGACAGTCAAGATGAAAAACTGTTTTTT
-	-	TRBJ2-2	TRBV5-4	CASSLEGGPNTGELFF	TGTGCCAGCAGCTTGGAAGGAGGCCCGAACACCGGGGAGCTGTTTTTT
-	-	TRBJ1-5	TRBV30	CAWSPRRGWGNQPQHF	TGTGCCTGGAGTCCCCGTCGGGGGTGGGGCAATCAGCCCCAGCATTTT
-	-	TRBJ1-1	TRBV4-2	CASSQAGDILEAFF	TGTGCCAGCAGCCAAGCAGGGGACATTTTGGAAGCTTTCTTT
once	-	TRBJ2-6	TRBV28	CASSFLGPGANVLTF	TGTGCCAGCAGTTTCCTAGGCCCCGGGGCCAACGTCCTGACTTTC
-	-	TRBJ1-2	TRBV7-6	CASSPRGQLGNYGYTF	TGTGCCAGCAGCCCCCGAGGGCAGCTGGGGAACTATGGCTACACCTTC
-	TRBD1	TRBJ1-3	TRBV6-5	CASNPDRGLGNTIYF	TGTGCCAGCAACCCCGACAGGGGGCTTGGAAACACCATATATTTT
-	TRBD1	TRBJ2-1	TRBV18	CASSAGTANEQFF	TGTGCCAGCTCAGCAGGGACAGCGAATGAGCAGTTCTTC
once	-	TRBJ1-2	TRBV29-1	CSVRQDGYTF	TGCAGCGTTAGACAGGATGGCTACACCTTC
-	-	TRBJ1-2	TRBV28	CASSLTLRGTYGYTF	TGTGCCAGCAGTTTAACGTTAAGGGGAACTTATGGCTACACCTTC
once	TRBD2	TRBJ2-5	TRBV19	CASSTLAGGQETQYF	TGTGCCAGTAGTACCCTAGCGGGGGGTCAAGAGACCCAGTACTTC
once	-	TRBJ1-1	TRBV27	CASSRPGDTEAFF	TGTGCCAGCAGTCGTCCGGGGGACACTGAAGCTTTCTTT
-	-	TRBJ2-7	TRBV30	CAWSWGAVNEQYF	TGTGCCTGGAGTTGGGGCGCAGTAAACGAGCAGTACTTC
-	-	TRBJ2-1	TRBV30	CAWSATTQGSGGFF	TGTGCCTGGAGTGCAACTACACAGGGATCCGGCGGGTTCTTC
-	TRBD2	TRBJ2-7	TRBV7-6	CASSSGTTVASPEQYF	TGTGCCAGCAGCTCTGGGACTACCGTTGCTTCCCCCGAGCAGTACTTC
-	-	TRBJ1-1	TRBV4-2	CASSQGDTNTEAFF	TGTGCCAGCAGCCAAGGGGACACTAACACTGAAGCTTTCTTT
-	-	TRBJ2-2	TRBV27	CASSLKGANTGELFF	TGTGCCAGCAGTCTAAAGGGGGCGAACACCGGGGAGCTGTTTTTT
-	-	TRBJ2-4	TRBV11-2	CASSLEGERRGALAKNIQYF	TGTGCCAGCAGCTTAGAAGGGGAGAGACGGGGGGCATTAGCCAAAAACATTCAGTACTTC
-	TRBD1	TRBJ1-4	TRBV5-1	CASSPGGTVLNEKLFF	TGCGCCAGCAGCCCAGGAGGGACAGTCCTTAATGAAAAACTGTTTTTT
-	TRBD2	TRBJ2-4	TRBV7-2	CASSLSSGGGNIQYF	TGTGCCAGCAGCTTAAGTAGCGGGGGAGGAAACATTCAGTACTTC
-	-	TRBJ2-1	TRBV3-1/TRBV3-2	CASNIKQEGNEQFF	TGTGCCAGCAACATTAAACAGGAGGGGAATGAGCAGTTCTTC
-	-	TRBJ1-1	TRBV2	CATLNVNTEAFF	TGTGCCACCTTAAATGTCAACACTGAAGCTTTCTTT
-	TRBD1	TRBJ1-1	TRBV7-9	CASSLGQGAKEGTEAFF	TGTGCCAGCAGCTTAGGACAGGGGGCGAAGGAGGGCACTGAAGCTTTCTTT
-	-	TRBJ2-4	TRBV28	CASSPQGRIQYF	TGTGCCAGCAGTCCTCAGGGGCGCATTCAGTACTTC
-	TRBD2	TRBJ2-1	TRBV10-3	CAISELAGSSAAYNEQFF	TGTGCCATCAGTGAACTAGCGGGCTCCTCTGCCGCCTACAATGAGCAGTTCTTC
-	TRBD1	TRBJ2-7	TRBV28	CASRGTARYEQYF	TGTGCCAGCAGGGGGACAGCTCGATACGAGCAGTACTTC
-	-	TRBJ2-5	TRBV27	CASSLNRAGETQYF	TGTGCCAGCAGTTTGAACAGGGCTGGGGAGACCCAGTACTTC
-	-	TRBJ2-5	TRBV6-5	CASSLLLGETQYF	TGTGCCAGCAGCTTACTGCTAGGCGAGACCCAGTACTTC
-	TRBD2	TRBJ2-2	TRBV6-2/TRBV6-3	CASSSGLAPNTGELFF	TGTGCCAGCAGTTCGGGACTAGCGCCGAACACCGGGGAGCTGTTTTTT
once	TRBD1	TRBJ1-4	TRBV18	CASSSGQGIEKLFF	TGTGCCAGCTCGTCGGGACAGGGGATCGAAAAACTGTTTTTT
-	-	TRBJ2-1	TRBV7-8	CASSFGRKNEQFF	TGTGCCAGCAGCTTTGGCAGGAAGAATGAGCAGTTCTTC
once	TRBD1	TRBJ1-2	TRBV19	CASSKLPGQGTNYGYTF	TGTGCCAGTAGTAAATTACCGGGACAGGGAACTAACTATGGCTACACCTTC
many	-	TRBJ2-2	TRBV3-1/TRBV3-2	CASSQAGGIGGELFF	TGTGCCAGCAGCCAAGCGGGCGGGATAGGCGGGGAGCTGTTTTTT
-	-	TRBJ1-2	TRBV7-2	CASSQGRINYGYTF	TGTGCCAGCAGCCAGGGCCGGATTAACTATGGCTACACCTTC
once	-	TRBJ2-2	TRBV28	CASSSPASPGELFF	TGTGCCAGCAGCTCCCCAGCGAGCCCCGGGGAGCTGTTTTTT
few	TRBD2	TRBJ2-3	TRBV11-2	CASSSSGGGVGETQYF	TGTGCCAGCAGCTCATCAGGCGGGGGGGTCGGTGAGACGCAGTATTTT
-	-	TRBJ2-7	TRBV12-3/TRBV12-4	CASRAKYF	TGTGCCAGCAGAGCCAAGTACTTC
-	-	TRBJ2-1	TRBV6-5	CASSRGAVTEQFF	TGTGCCAGCAGCCGAGGAGCGGTTACTGAGCAGTTCTTC
-	TRBD1	TRBJ2-7	TRBV27	CASSAPGQGTYEQYF	TGTGCCAGCAGTGCCCCGGGACAGGGTACCTACGAGCAGTACTTC
-	-	TRBJ2-2	TRBV9	CASSVDRVSGELFF	TGTGCCAGCAGCGTAGACAGGGTGAGCGGGGAGCTGTTTTTT
-	TRBD1	TRBJ2-3	TRBV24-1	CATSDSTGQGTDTQYF	TGTGCCACCAGTGATTCGACGGGACAGGGCACAGATACGCAGTATTTT
-	-	TRBJ2-1	TRBV9	CASSRTFSYNEQFF	TGTGCCAGCAGCCGGACTTTTTCCTACAATGAGCAGTTCTTC
few	-	TRBJ2-7	TRBV4-2	CASSQERESSYEQYF	TGTGCCAGCAGCCAAGAGAGGGAAAGCTCCTACGAGCAGTACTTC
-	-	TRBJ1-1	TRBV10-3	CAISEKEKAFF	TGTGCCATCAGTGAGAAGGAGAAGGCTTTCTTT
-	-	TRBJ2-7	TRBV12-3/TRBV12-4	CASSAGYPREQYF	TGTGCCAGCAGTGCAGGGTATCCTCGCGAGCAGTACTTC
-	TRBD1	TRBJ1-6	TRBV7-8	CASSLGGTGGSPLHF	TGTGCCAGCAGCTTAGGGGGGACAGGGGGTTCACCCCTCCACTTT
-	TRBD2	TRBJ2-7	TRBV20-1	CSASGLAGKYEQYF	TGCAGTGCTAGTGGGCTAGCGGGAAAGTACGAGCAGTACTTC